One sample yielded the 8 T cell receptor beta chains listed below, sequenced in a study of T cell responses to AZD1222 COVID-19 vaccine. The assay was immunoSEQ multiplex PCR, and TCRdb's table has in-frame clones only and misses some. The sample lists about 130,000 clones; roughly nine tenths were seen once. The material was peripheral blood, obtained on day 0 of AZD1222 vaccination. These receptor sequences come from an adult in good health.

The V gene is TRBV5-5, the J gene TRBJ2-3, with 7 positions matching TRBD2. Germline-derived CDR1 and CDR2 are SGHKS and YYEKEE (reference sequence). This CDR3 region has 15 residues. V gave up 2 bases and J gave up 0 bases; unmatched junction bases: 3. The CDR3: CASSFVRESTDTQYF. The CDR3 region has the DNA TGTGCCAGCAGCTTCGTGCGGGAGAGCACAGATACGCAGTATTTT.

This sequence joins TRBV5-5 and TRBJ2-7; D is uncertain. This CDR3 contains 15 residues. V lost 0 bases, J lost 2 bases, and 12 bases lay in between. In germline, CDR1 is SGHKS, CDR2 YYEKEE (reference sequence). The CDR3 sequence: CASSLEVAYTYEQYF. CDR3 sequence (DNA): TGTGCCAGCAGCTTGGAGGTGGCCTATACCTACGAGCAGTACTTC.

The chain uses TRBV12-3 or TRBV12-4 and TRBJ1-1, with D uncertain. There are 12 residues in the CDR3. V shed 7 bases and J shed 7 bases, with 13 bases lying between them. CDR3 sequence (DNA): TGTGCCAGCAATAGAGAGGTCGGTGAAGCTTTCTTT. Its translation is CASNREVGEAFF.

The chain links TRBV6-2 or TRBV6-3 to TRBJ1-1; D gene ambiguous. V was trimmed by 0 bases and J by 3 bases, leaving 11 bases between them. The CDR3 length is 15 residues. Germline V lookup: CDR1 MNHEY, CDR2 SVGEGT. CDR3 protein: CASSYSIFGDTEAFF. CDR3 sequence (DNA): TGTGCCAGCAGTTACTCGATTTTTGGGGACACTGAAGCTTTCTTT.

CDR3 sequence (DNA): TGTGCCGGCATGACAAACTCTGGAAACACCATATATTTT. Its translation: CAGMTNSGNTIYF. The rearrangement uses TRBV12-3 or TRBV12-4 and TRBJ1-3; no definite D call. V shed 11 bases and J shed 0 bases, with 11 bases lying between them. The CDR3 has 13 amino acids.

The CDR3 DNA is TGTGCCAGCAGTTTTGCAGATACGCAGTATTTT. Translating gives CASSFADTQYF. The V gene is TRBV12-3 or TRBV12-4, the J gene TRBJ2-3, with D hard to call. The CDR3 spans 11 residues. With 3 bases removed from V and 4 bases from J, the gap between germline ends came to 2 bases.

The J gene is TRBJ1-1, the V gene TRBV2, with D perhaps TRBD1 (6 bases). Germline V gene sequence: CDR1 SNHLY, CDR2 FYNNEI. The CDR3 loop spans 16 amino acids. V was clipped by 7 bases and J by 1 base, with 19 bases between them. The CDR3: CASNPGQPLPNTEAFF. The CDR3 DNA is TGTGCCAGCAACCCGGGACAACCGTTGCCGAACACTGAAGCTTTCTTT.

This clone was seen a handful of times. The chain uses TRBV15 and TRBJ1-6; D is undetermined. In germline, CDR1 is LNHNV, CDR2 YYDKDF (reference sequence). Trimming pared 0 bases from V and 9 bases from J, leaving 9 bases between. CDR3 length: 14 residues. The CDR3 region has the DNA TGTGCCACCAGCAGAGAGATAGACGTTTCACCCCTCCACTTT. This gives the protein CATSREIDVSPLHF.